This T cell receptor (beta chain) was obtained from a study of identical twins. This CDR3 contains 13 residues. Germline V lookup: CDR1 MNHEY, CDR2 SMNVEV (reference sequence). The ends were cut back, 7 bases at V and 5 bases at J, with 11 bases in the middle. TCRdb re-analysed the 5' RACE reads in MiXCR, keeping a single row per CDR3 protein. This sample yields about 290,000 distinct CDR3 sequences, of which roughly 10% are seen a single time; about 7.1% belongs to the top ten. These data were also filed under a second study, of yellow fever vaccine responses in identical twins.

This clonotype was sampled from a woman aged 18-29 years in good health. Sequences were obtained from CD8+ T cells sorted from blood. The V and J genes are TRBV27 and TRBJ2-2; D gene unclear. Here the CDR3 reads CASTPGGTGELFF. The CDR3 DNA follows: TGTGCCAGCACCCCGGGCGGTACCGGGGAGCTGTTTTTT.